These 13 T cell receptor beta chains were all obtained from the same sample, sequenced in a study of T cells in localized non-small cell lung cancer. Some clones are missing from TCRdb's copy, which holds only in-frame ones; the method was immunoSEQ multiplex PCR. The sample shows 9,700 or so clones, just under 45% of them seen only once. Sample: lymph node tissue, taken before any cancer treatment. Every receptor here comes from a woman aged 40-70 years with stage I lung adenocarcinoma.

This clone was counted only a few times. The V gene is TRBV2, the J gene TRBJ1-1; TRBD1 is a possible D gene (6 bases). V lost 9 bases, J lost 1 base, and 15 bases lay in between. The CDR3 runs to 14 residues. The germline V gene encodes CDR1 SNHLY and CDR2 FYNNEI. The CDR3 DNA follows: TGTGCCAGAGACCGGACAGAGGCGAACACTGAAGCTTTCTTT. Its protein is CARDRTEANTEAFF.

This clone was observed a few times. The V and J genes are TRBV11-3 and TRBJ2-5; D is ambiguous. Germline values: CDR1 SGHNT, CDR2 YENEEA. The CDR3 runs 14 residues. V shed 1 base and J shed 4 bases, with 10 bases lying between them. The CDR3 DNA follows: TGTGCCAGCAGCTTAGTTTCTGTTAGAGAGACCCAGTACTTC. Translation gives CASSLVSVRETQYF.

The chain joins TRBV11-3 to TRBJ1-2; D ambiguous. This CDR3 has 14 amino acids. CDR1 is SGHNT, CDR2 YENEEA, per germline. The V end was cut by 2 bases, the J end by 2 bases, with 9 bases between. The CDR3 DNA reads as TGTGCCAGCAGCTTATCCCTGCGAAACTATGGCTACACCTTC. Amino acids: CASSLSLRNYGYTF.

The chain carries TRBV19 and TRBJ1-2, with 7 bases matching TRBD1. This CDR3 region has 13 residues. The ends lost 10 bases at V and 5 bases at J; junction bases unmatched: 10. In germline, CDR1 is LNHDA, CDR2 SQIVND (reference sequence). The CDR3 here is CATQTGSFYGYTF. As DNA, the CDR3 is TGTGCCACCCAGACAGGGTCTTTTTATGGCTACACCTTC.

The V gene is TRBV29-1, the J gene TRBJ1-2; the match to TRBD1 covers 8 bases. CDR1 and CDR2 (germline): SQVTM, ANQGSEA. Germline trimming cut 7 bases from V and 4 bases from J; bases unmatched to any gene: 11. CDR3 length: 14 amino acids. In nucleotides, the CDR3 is TGCAGCGGCCAAACCGGGACAGGAGCCTATGGCTACACCTTC. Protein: CSGQTGTGAYGYTF.

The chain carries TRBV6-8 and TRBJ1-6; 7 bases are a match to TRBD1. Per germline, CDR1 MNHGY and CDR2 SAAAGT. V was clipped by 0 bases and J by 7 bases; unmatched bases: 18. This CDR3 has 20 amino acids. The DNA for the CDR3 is TGTGCCAGCAGTTACTCGGGACAGCGAAAAAGGGGGCTCGGGAATTCACCCCTCCACTTT. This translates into CASSYSGQRKRGLGNSPLHF.

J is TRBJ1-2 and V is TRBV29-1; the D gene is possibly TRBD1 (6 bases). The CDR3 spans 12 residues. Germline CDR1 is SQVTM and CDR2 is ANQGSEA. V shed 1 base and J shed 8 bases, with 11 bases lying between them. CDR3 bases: TGCAGCGTTGAAGGGAGCGGGGGCGGCTACACCTTC. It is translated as CSVEGSGGGYTF.

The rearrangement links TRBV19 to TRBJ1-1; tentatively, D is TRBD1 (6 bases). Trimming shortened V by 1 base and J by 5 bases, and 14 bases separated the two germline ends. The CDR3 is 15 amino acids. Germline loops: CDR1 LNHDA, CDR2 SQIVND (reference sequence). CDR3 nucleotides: TGTGCCAGTAGTATAGGAACAGGGCGGCAAACTGAAGCTTTCTTT. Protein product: CASSIGTGRQTEAFF.

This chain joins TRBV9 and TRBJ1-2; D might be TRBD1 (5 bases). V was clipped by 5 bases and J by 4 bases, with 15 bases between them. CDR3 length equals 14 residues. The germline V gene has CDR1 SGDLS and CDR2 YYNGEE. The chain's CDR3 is CASSPGTLLYGYTF. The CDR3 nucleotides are TGTGCCAGCAGTCCTGGGACCTTGCTCTATGGCTACACCTTC.

For the CDR3, the DNA is TGTGCCAGCAGTGACCAAGGGCACACTGAAGCTTTCTTT. Translation: CASSDQGHTEAFF. V gene TRBV9 combines with J gene TRBJ1-1; D is unclear. Germline CDR1 SGDLS, CDR2 YYNGEE. The CDR3 has 13 residues. V shed 5 bases and J shed 3 bases, with 11 bases lying between them.

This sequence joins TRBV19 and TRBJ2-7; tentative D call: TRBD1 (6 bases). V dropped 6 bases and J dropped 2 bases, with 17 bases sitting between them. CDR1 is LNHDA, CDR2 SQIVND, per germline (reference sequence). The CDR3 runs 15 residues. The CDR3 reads CASRKGDLATYEQYF. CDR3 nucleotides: TGTGCCAGTAGGAAGGGGGATCTCGCGACCTACGAGCAGTACTTC.

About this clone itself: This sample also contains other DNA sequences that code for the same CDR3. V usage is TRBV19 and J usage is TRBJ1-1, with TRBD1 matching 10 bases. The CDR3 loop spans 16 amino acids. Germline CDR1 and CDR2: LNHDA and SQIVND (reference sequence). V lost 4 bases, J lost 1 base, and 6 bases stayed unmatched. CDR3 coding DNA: TGTGCCAGTAGTAGAGGGACAGGGGTAACGAACACTGAAGCTTTCTTT. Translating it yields CASSRGTGVTNTEAFF. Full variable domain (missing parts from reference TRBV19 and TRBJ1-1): DGGITQSPKYLFRKEGQNVTLSCEQNLNHDAMYWYRQDPGQGLRLIYYSQIVNDFQKGDIAEGYSVSREKKESFPLTVTSAQKNPTAFYLCASSRGTGVTNTEAFFGQGTRLTVV.

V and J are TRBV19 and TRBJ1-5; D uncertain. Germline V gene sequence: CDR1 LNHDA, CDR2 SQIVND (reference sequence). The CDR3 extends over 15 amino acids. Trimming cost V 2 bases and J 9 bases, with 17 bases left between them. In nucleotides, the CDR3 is TGTGCCAGTAGTATATTAGAAGGTTATGGTTCGCCCCAGCATTTT. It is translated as CASSILEGYGSPQHF.